The clone carrying this T cell receptor beta chain showed up just a few times. As yet, its antigen is unknown. One end of the junction fails to match germline, which may point to a read error. Per germline, CDR1 GTSNPN and CDR2 SVGIG (reference sequence). CDR3 size: 13 residues. Each patient came to thyroid surgery without any prior treatment (of any kind). These data are taken from a study of metastatic and nonmetastatic thyroid tumors. Study-level information: Patients with malignant and benign thyroid disease provided blood and tumor or nodule tissue, whose repertoires were compared.

As handled by the study authors: For papillary thyroid cancer, a distant-metastasis classifier was constructed from CDR3 differences observed across clinicopathological groups. TCRdb reprocessed the PCR reads using MiXCR. The V and J calls reflect TCRdb's pipeline rather than the authors' work. Of tens of thousands of clones in the sample, 13% were seen once. Whole-study results and caveats: Relative to benign nodules, malignant thyroid tumors were reportedly characterized by significantly elevated TCR beta diversity in blood and tumor.

Sequencing input: blood. The receptor was isolated from a female donor with papillary thyroid cancer or a benign thyroid nodule (not recorded which). Some clones in this sample may be carry-over from other donors' samples. J is TRBJ1-5 and V is TRBV30, with unresolved D. The CDR3 region is CVWSPSSNQPQHF. In nucleotides, the CDR3 is TGTGTCTGGAGTCCTAGTAGCAATCAGCCCCAGCACTTT.